This T cell receptor beta chain originates from a study of radiotherapy plus CTLA-4 blockade in lung cancer. At the level of the study: Objective response rate was over 15%; disease control rate, approximately 30%.

CDR3 length: 15 amino acids. Trimming took off 2 bases at V and 4 bases at J, with 14 bases between the two ends. CDR1 is MNHNS and CDR2 is SASEGT in the germline V gene. The data were produced by immunoSEQ multiplex PCR, yet TCRdb's version contains in-frame clones alone and is incomplete. The top ten hold over 2% of the sample, which has roughly 100,000 clones, over 65% seen once. V is TRBV6-1 and J is TRBJ2-5; D unresolved. This receptor was obtained from a human donor with non-small cell lung cancer that progressed on radiotherapy plus ipilimumab. Some clones in this sample may be carry-over from other donors' samples. The source was peripheral blood, collected from a patient treated with radiotherapy plus ipilimumab. CDR3 protein: CASSEWARSGETQYF. The CDR3 DNA is TGTGCCAGCAGTGAATGGGCTCGGTCGGGAGAGACCCAGTACTTC.